A selection of T cell receptor beta chains follows, all from one sample in a study of blood T cells in healthy people across ages. TCRdb processed the 5' RACE reads anew with MiXCR; each CDR3 protein has one entry. The data hold some 640,000 distinct CDR3 sequences, with more than 40% observed a single time. The specimen was blood. These receptors were collected from a woman between 55 and 75 years old in good health. CDR3s include the opening cysteine and the closing phenylalanine or tryptophan. D genes are given only for firm matches. Expanded clones get a size class; other rows say once, few or many, or leave the size out.

few TRBJ2-5 TRBV2 NA TGTGCCAGCAGCGCAGAGGGGGGTCGAGAGACCCAGTACTTC CASSAEGGRETQYF
NA TRBJ2-7 TRBV20-1 NA TGCAGTGCTAGCGGCCTCACCTACGAGCAGTACTTC CSASGLTYEQYF
once TRBJ2-7 TRBV18 NA TGTGCCAGCTCAGGACTTACTTCATCCTACGAGCAGTACTTC CASSGLTSSYEQYF
few TRBJ2-7 TRBV9 NA TGTGCCAGCAGCGTAACCGCTAGCTCCTACGAGCAGTACTTC CASSVTASSYEQYF
NA TRBJ2-5 TRBV18 NA TGTGCCAGCTCACCTGGGGTTTCAGAGACCCAGTACTTC CASSPGVSETQYF
NA TRBJ2-1 TRBV15 NA TGTGCCACCAGCAGGGGCGGGATCCGGAATGAGCAGTTCTTC CATSRGGIRNEQFF
few TRBJ1-2 TRBV4-3 NA TGCGCCAGCAGCCAAAGTCTTCAGGAATCCTATGGCTACACCTTC CASSQSLQESYGYTF
NA TRBJ1-2 TRBV14 NA TGTGCCAGCAGCACCGGGGGAGGGGGCTATGGCTACACCTTC CASSTGGGGYGYTF
NA TRBJ2-7 TRBV3-1 NA TGTACCAGCAGCCAAGATTCAGGCGGGACCTCCTACGAGCAGTACTTC CTSSQDSGGTSYEQYF
few TRBJ2-7 TRBV29-1 NA TGCAGCGCCGAAAACCCGGGACAAGGGGCGAGATACGAGCAGTACTTC CSAENPGQGARYEQYF
NA TRBJ1-4 TRBV28 NA TGTGCCAGCAGTCCCCCCCTTGGGGGGAGAGGGGAAAAACTGTTTTTT CASSPPLGGRGEKLFF
few TRBJ2-1 TRBV7-3 NA TGTGCCAGCAGCTTACAGTTCAGCTCCTACAATGAGCAGTTCTTC CASSLQFSSYNEQFF
few TRBJ2-3 TRBV7-2 NA TGTGCCAGCAGCTTAGCTTCGGGAGATACGCAGTATTTT CASSLASGDTQYF
NA TRBJ2-1 TRBV14 TRBD1 TGTGCCAGCAGCCAAACCGGGACAGGGGTCAATGAGCAGTTCTTC CASSQTGTGVNEQFF
NA TRBJ2-7 TRBV6-2/TRBV6-3 TRBD2 TGTGCCAGCAGAAGACTAGCGGGAGCCTACGAGCAGTACTTC CASRRLAGAYEQYF